Below, 8 T cell receptor beta chains from the same sample are listed, as sequenced in a study of control samples from healthy donors and cancer patients. Only in-frame clones appear in the TCRdb table, and some are missing; sequencing was by immunoSEQ multiplex PCR. This sample has some 130,000 clones, with 93% found just once. The specimen sequenced was PBMCs. All receptors derive from a man between 50 and 59 years old with head and neck cancer.

The V call is TRBV4-3, the J call TRBJ1-3, with D possibly matching TRBD1 (5 bases). Germline values: CDR1 LGHNA, CDR2 YSLEER. This CDR3 region has 17 residues. Trimming took 1 base from V and 0 from J, leaving 13 bases between them. CDR3 residues: CASSQAPWGDSGNTIYF. Here the CDR3 DNA reads TGCGCCAGCAGCCAAGCCCCTTGGGGCGACTCTGGAAACACCATATATTTT.

V gene TRBV7-2 combines with J gene TRBJ1-3; no reliable D call. Trimming shortened V by 6 bases and J by 3 bases, and 12 bases separated the two germline ends. The CDR3 runs 14 residues. The germline V gene has CDR1 SGHTA and CDR2 FQGNSA. The CDR3 coding sequence is TGTGCCAGCAGTCAAGGCTTGCATGGAAACACCATATATTTT. Its translation is CASSQGLHGNTIYF.

The chain couples TRBV27 to TRBJ1-5, with TRBD1 identical over 9 bases. Trimming took 6 bases from V and 4 from J; bases not matched to a gene: 4. The CDR3 spans 14 residues. CDR1 MNHEY and CDR2 SMNVEV come from the germline V gene (reference sequence). CDR3 region: CASRPGQGNQPQHF. CDR3 sequence (DNA): TGTGCCAGCAGACCGGGACAGGGAAATCAGCCCCAGCATTTT.

The V call is TRBV28, the J call TRBJ1-3, with D maybe TRBD1 (6 bases). Germline CDR1 reads MDHEN; CDR2 reads SYDVKM. Trimming took off 5 bases at V and 0 bases at J, with 11 bases between the two ends. The CDR3 length is 15 residues. CDR3 coding DNA: TGTGCCAGCAGTCCAGGGGATCACTCTGGAAACACCATATATTTT. Its protein product is CASSPGDHSGNTIYF. Using reference TRBV28 and TRBJ1-3 for the parts outside the CDR3, the full variable domain is DVKVTQSSRYLVKRTGEKVFLECVQDMDHENMFWYRQDPGLGLRLIYFSYDVKMKEKGDIPEGYSVSREKKERFSLILESASTNQTSMYLCASSPGDHSGNTIYFGEGSWLTVV.

The chain recombines TRBV3-1 (or the pseudogene TRBV3-2) with TRBJ1-2; the D is unclear. The germline V gene has CDR1 LGHDT and CDR2 YNNKEL (reference sequence). The CDR3 is 13 residues long. Trimming removed 3 bases at V and 8 bases at J, with 13 bases between. CDR3 coding DNA: TGTGCCAGCAGCCACCCCGAAGGAAGAGGCTACACCTTC. Translation gives CASSHPEGRGYTF.

The rearrangement links TRBV30 to TRBJ1-1; D gene ambiguous. The CDR3 is made up of 12 amino acids. The germline gives CDR1 GTSNPN, CDR2 SVGIG (reference sequence). Between the trimmed V and J ends, which lost 2 bases and 2 bases, there was a span of 6 bases. The DNA of the CDR3 is TGTGCCTGGAGTCGGATCAACACTGAAGCTTTCTTT. Amino acids: CAWSRINTEAFF.

The CDR3 reads CASSLRGTGGRATYEQYF. The CDR3 DNA reads TGTGCCAGCAGCTTACGTGGGACAGGGGGACGAGCCACCTACGAGCAGTACTTC. The rearrangement uses TRBV7-2 and TRBJ2-7, with TRBD1 matching over 11 bases. CDR3 size: 18 residues. J lost 2 bases, V lost 2 bases, and 11 bases had no gene match. The V gene's germline CDR1 is SGHTA and CDR2 FQGNSA.

The genes are TRBV7-3 and TRBJ1-1, with D possibly being TRBD1 (5 bases). Germline values: CDR1 SGHTA, CDR2 FQGTGA. This CDR3 is 14 amino acids long. The germline V and J ends were trimmed by 2 bases and 4 bases, with 11 bases remaining between them. CDR3 nucleotides: TGTGCCAGCAGCTTATCGGGGCTCGGCACTGAAGCTTTCTTT. The encoded protein is CASSLSGLGTEAFF.